This is a list of T cell receptor beta chains from one sample in a study of blood T cell repertoires in COVID-19. The repertoire was sequenced with immunoSEQ multiplex PCR; TCRdb's copy has only in-frame clones and lacks some. The table has fewer than 200,000 clones, roughly 86% seen once; the top ten hold approximately 2.7%. The material sequenced was peripheral blood. These TCRs come from a man aged 35-49 years with active or convalescent COVID-19. Both conserved end residues are part of each CDR3. Each record gives: J gene, V gene, clone size, D gene, CDR3 DNA, CDR3 protein. The D gene is left open where the match is weak. A row's size may be missing; if present it is once, few, many or a size class.

>TRBJ2-1|TRBV10-2|NA|NA
TGCGCCAGCAGTGAGGCACGGTGGAGGTCCACTGAGCAGTTCTTC
CASSEARWRSTEQFF
>TRBJ1-6|TRBV20-1|NA|NA
TGCAGTGCTAGTGGCACTGAGAGCTCCTATAATTCACCCCTCCACTTT
CSASGTESSYNSPLHF
>TRBJ2-7|TRBV11-2|NA|TRBD2
TGTGCCAGCAGCAGGACTAGCGGGGACCGCTCCCTCTCCTACGAGCAGTACTTC
CASSRTSGDRSLSYEQYF
>TRBJ1-4|TRBV30|few|NA
TGTGCCTGGAGTTCGGGACCACAGGGTTCTTATAATGAAAAACTGTTTTTT
CAWSSGPQGSYNEKLFF
>TRBJ1-6|TRBV4-1|NA|NA
TGCGCCAGCAGCCAGAGCAGGGGTAATTCACCCCTCCACTTT
CASSQSRGNSPLHF
>TRBJ2-1|TRBV11-2|NA|TRBD1
TGTGCCAGCAGCCGTAGCCTCGGGACAGGGAATGATGAGCAGTTCTTC
CASSRSLGTGNDEQFF
>TRBJ1-1|TRBV6-2/TRBV6-3|NA|NA
TGTGCCAGCAGTTACGGAGGTTATGGCACTGAAGCTTTCTTT
CASSYGGYGTEAFF
>TRBJ1-6|TRBV27|NA|NA
TGTGCCAGCAGACCAGGACAGCAATATAATTCACCCCTCCACTTT
CASRPGQQYNSPLHF
>TRBJ1-4|TRBV30|NA|NA
TGTGCCTGGAACTCCTGGGGGGGAACTAATGAAAAACTGTTTTTT
CAWNSWGGTNEKLFF
>TRBJ1-4|TRBV5-1|NA|TRBD1
TGCGCCAGCAGCTGGGGGACAGGCGAAGGTGAAAAACTGTTTTTT
CASSWGTGEGEKLFF
>TRBJ1-4|TRBV19|NA|TRBD1
TGTGCCAGTAGTATCCGAGCCCAGGGGGCTCATGAAAAACTGTTTTTT
CASSIRAQGAHEKLFF
>TRBJ2-3|TRBV6-6|NA|NA
TGTGCCAGCGACTCTGGCAGCACAGATACGCAGTATTTT
CASDSGSTDTQYF
>TRBJ2-7|TRBV5-8|NA|TRBD2
TGTGCCAGCGAAAGAATCGGGGGGAGTAGGTACGAGCAGTACTTC
CASERIGGSRYEQYF
>TRBJ2-3|TRBV5-4|once|TRBD2
TGTGCCAGCAGCTCCCCCGGGATTAGATGGCGGGGGGGCGGCACAGATACGCAGTATTTT
CASSSPGIRWRGGGTDTQYF
>TRBJ2-1|TRBV6-2/TRBV6-3|NA|TRBD2
TGTGCCAGCAGTTTAGCGGGGGGAAATAGTGAGCAGTTCTTC
CASSLAGGNSEQFF
>TRBJ1-3|TRBV19|NA|NA
TGTGCCGTATGGGACACCCGAAACTCTGGAAACACCATATATTTT
CAVWDTRNSGNTIYF
>TRBJ1-5|TRBV18|NA|TRBD1
TGTGCCAGCTCACCGGGACAGAATCAGCCCCAGCATTTT
CASSPGQNQPQHF
>TRBJ1-2|TRBV28|NA|NA
TGTGCCAGCAGTTCCTATAACTATGGCTACACCTTC
CASSSYNYGYTF
>TRBJ1-3|TRBV6-5|NA|TRBD1
TGTGCCAGCAGAACAGGGGTCTCTGGAAACACCATATATTTT
CASRTGVSGNTIYF
>TRBJ2-5|TRBV2|NA|NA
TGTGCCAGCAGGGACCGAGGGGGGGGGCAGGAGACCCAGTACTTC
CASRDRGGGQETQYF
>TRBJ1-6|TRBV5-6|NA|NA
TGTGCCAGCAGCGTGGGCTACAGCAATATCCTGTCACCCCTCCACTTT
CASSVGYSNILSPLHF
>TRBJ1-1|TRBV3-1/TRBV3-2|NA|TRBD1
TGTGCCAGCAGCCACGGGACAGGGGGCCTCATGAACACTGAAGCTTTCTTT
CASSHGTGGLMNTEAFF
>TRBJ1-2|TRBV5-1|NA|NA
TGCGCCAGCAGCTTTGGACTTTATAATGGCTACACCTTC
CASSFGLYNGYTF
>TRBJ1-3|TRBV19|NA|NA
TGTGCCAGTAGTCTTCTGTCAGGGGCTGGAAACACCATATATTTT
CASSLLSGAGNTIYF
>TRBJ1-3|TRBV6-5|NA|NA
TGTGCCAGCAGGCCCGGCCAGGAGGGTGGAAACACCATATATTTT
CASRPGQEGGNTIYF
>TRBJ2-5|TRBV2|NA|TRBD1
TGTGCCAGCAGTCCGGACAGGGCCCAAGAGACCCAGTACTTC
CASSPDRAQETQYF
>TRBJ2-6|TRBV19|NA|NA
TGTGCCAGTAGTATTGGGAGCTCTGGGGCCAACGTCCTGACTTTC
CASSIGSSGANVLTF
>TRBJ2-3|TRBV7-8|NA|TRBD2
TGTGCCAGCAGCTTAGTAGGACTAGCCCCAGATACGCAGTATTTT
CASSLVGLAPDTQYF
>TRBJ1-5|TRBV19|NA|NA
TGTGCCAGTAGTATAGGACAGAACAATCAGCCCCAGCATTTT
CASSIGQNNQPQHF
>TRBJ2-7|TRBV6-5|NA|NA
TGTGCCAGCAGGAAGGGGGACCCCCCCTACGAGCAGTACTTC
CASRKGDPPYEQYF
>TRBJ2-5|TRBV6-5|NA|NA
TGTGCCAGCCAAACCGGGGGTCAAGAGACCCAGTACTTC
CASQTGGQETQYF
>TRBJ2-2|TRBV6-2/TRBV6-3|NA|TRBD1
TGTGCCAGCAGTTACTCGGAGACAGGGGGCCCCGGGGAGCTGTTTTTT
CASSYSETGGPGELFF
>TRBJ2-3|TRBV29-1|NA|NA
TGCAGCGCCGCCAAGGGGCAGGGAATTAGCACAGATACGCAGTATTTT
CSAAKGQGISTDTQYF
>TRBJ2-2|TRBV10-3|once|NA
TGTGCCATCAGCCCTCAGGGGACCGCGAACACCGGGGAGCTGTTTTTT
CAISPQGTANTGELFF
>TRBJ1-1|TRBV18|few|NA
TGTGCCAGCTCATCCCAAACTGAAGCTTTCTTT
CASSSQTEAFF